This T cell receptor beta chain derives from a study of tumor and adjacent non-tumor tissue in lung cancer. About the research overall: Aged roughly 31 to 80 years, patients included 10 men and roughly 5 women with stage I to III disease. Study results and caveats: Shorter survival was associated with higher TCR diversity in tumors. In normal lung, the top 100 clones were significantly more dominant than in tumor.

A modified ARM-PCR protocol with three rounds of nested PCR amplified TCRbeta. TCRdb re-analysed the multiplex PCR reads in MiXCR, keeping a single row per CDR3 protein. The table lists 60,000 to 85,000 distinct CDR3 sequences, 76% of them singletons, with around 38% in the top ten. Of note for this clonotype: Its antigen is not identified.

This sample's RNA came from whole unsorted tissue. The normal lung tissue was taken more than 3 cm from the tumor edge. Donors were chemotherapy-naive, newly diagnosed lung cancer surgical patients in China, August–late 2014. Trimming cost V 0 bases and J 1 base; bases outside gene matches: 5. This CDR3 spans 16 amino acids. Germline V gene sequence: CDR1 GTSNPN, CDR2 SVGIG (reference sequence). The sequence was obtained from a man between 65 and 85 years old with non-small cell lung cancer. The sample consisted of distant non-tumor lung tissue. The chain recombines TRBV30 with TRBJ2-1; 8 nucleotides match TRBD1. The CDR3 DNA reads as TGTGCCTGGAGTGTTCGTGACAGGGGTTCCTACAATGAGCAGTTCTTC. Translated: CAWSVRDRGSYNEQFF. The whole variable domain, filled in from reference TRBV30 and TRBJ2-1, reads SQTIHQWPATLVQPVGSPLSLECTVEGTSNPNLYWYRQAAGRGLQLLFYSVGIGQISSEVPQNLSASRPQDRQFILSSKKLLLSDSGFYLCAWSVRDRGSYNEQFFGPGTRLTVL.